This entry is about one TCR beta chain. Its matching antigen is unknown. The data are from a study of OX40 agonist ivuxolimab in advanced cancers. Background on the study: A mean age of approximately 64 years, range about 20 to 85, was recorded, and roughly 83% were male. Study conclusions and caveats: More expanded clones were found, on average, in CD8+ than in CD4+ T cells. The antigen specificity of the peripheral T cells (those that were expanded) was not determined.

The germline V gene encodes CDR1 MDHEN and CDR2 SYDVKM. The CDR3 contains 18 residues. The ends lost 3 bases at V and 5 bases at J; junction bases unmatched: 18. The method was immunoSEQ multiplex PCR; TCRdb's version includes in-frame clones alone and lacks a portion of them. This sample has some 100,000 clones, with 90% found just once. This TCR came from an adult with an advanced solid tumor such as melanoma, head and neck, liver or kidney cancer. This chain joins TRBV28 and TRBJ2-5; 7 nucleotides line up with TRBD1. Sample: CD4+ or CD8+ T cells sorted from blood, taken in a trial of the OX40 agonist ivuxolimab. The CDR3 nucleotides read TGTGCCAGCAGTTTTCCGTTGGGGACAGCCTCAAGGCGGGAGACCCAGTACTTC. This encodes CASSFPLGTASRRETQYF.